The next 17 T cell receptor beta chains were all read from a single sample in a study of PD-L1 blockade in urothelial cancer. Sequencing was performed with immunoSEQ multiplex PCR; in TCRdb, only in-frame clones are kept and a portion is missing. The sample lists some 65,000 clones, around 86% seen once, with about 2.9% in the top ten. Described time point: pretreatment peripheral blood. The material was PBMCs, obtained around atezolizumab (anti-PD-L1) treatment. These TCRs come from a man between 65 and 79 years old with urothelial cancer.

The rearrangement links TRBV6-6 to TRBJ2-1; D gene uncertain. Trimming pared 5 bases from V and 6 bases from J, leaving 8 bases between. The germline V gene encodes CDR1 MNHNY and CDR2 SVGAGI (reference sequence). CDR3 length: 12 residues. The CDR3 region has the DNA TGTGCCAGCAGTCTACCGGGCAATGAGCAGTTCTTC. It is translated as CASSLPGNEQFF.

The CDR3 sequence is CASKIGLAVTDTQYF. DNA for the CDR3: TGTGCCAGCAAGATTGGACTAGCGGTGACAGATACGCAGTATTTT. The chain combines TRBV2 with TRBJ2-3, with 10 nucleotides matching TRBD2. Per the germline V gene, CDR1 is SNHLY and CDR2 is FYNNEI. The CDR3 loop spans 15 amino acids. V lost 7 bases, J lost 3 bases, and 7 bases stayed unmatched.

The V call is TRBV6-5, the J call TRBJ1-1; D gene unclear. Trimming shortened V by 7 bases and J by 2 bases, and 11 bases separated the two germline ends. This CDR3 comprises 13 residues. CDR1 is MNHEY, CDR2 SVGAGI, per germline. The CDR3 nucleotides are TGTGCCAGCAATCGTGGCCCCAACACTGAAGCTTTCTTT. Its protein is CASNRGPNTEAFF.

The chain recombines TRBV27 with TRBJ2-5; 12 bases align to TRBD2. The CDR3 length is 16 residues. V lost 0 bases to trimming and J lost 9 bases; unmatched junction nucleotides: 8. The germline V gene has CDR1 MNHEY and CDR2 SMNVEV (reference sequence). The chain's CDR3 is CASSLSLAGGSLAQYF. CDR3 sequence (DNA): TGTGCCAGCAGTTTATCGCTAGCGGGAGGGAGCTTAGCCCAGTACTTC.

This sequence joins TRBV5-1 and TRBJ2-1, with a tentative D call TRBD1 (6 bases). Germline-derived CDR1 and CDR2 are SGHRS and YFSETQ. The CDR3 length is 15 residues. Deletions cut 0 bases from V and 5 bases from J, with 12 bases between. The CDR3 sequence is CASSLGQAGHNEQFF. The CDR3 region has the DNA TGCGCCAGCAGCTTGGGACAGGCGGGCCACAATGAGCAGTTCTTC.

The V and J genes are TRBV9 and TRBJ2-1; 12 nucleotides agree with TRBD2. Per germline, CDR1 SGDLS and CDR2 YYNGEE. The CDR3 extends over 18 amino acids. V shed 3 bases, J shed 1 base, and the junction held 8 bases outside the gene matches. Here the CDR3 DNA reads TGTGCCAGCAGCGCAAAGACTAGCGGGAGAAGTTCCTACAATGAGCAGTTCTTC. It is translated as CASSAKTSGRSSYNEQFF.

The chain links TRBV4-1 to TRBJ2-7; TRBD2 aligns across 10 bases. V was pared by 0 bases and J by 4 bases, with 6 bases of the junction left unmatched. Germline assignment: CDR1 MGHRA and CDR2 YSYEKL. This CDR3 is 16 amino acids long. CDR3 sequence reads: CASSQELAGPIYEQYF. CDR3 sequence (DNA): TGCGCCAGCAGCCAAGAACTAGCGGGACCGATATACGAGCAGTACTTC.

The genes are TRBV30 and TRBJ1-5; D ambiguous. V lost 0 bases, J lost 5 bases, and 8 bases lay in between. CDR3 length equals 13 residues. Germline V CDR1 and CDR2: GTSNPN, SVGIG (reference sequence). In DNA form, the CDR3 reads TGTGCCTGGAGTGTACATATCGATCAGCCCCAGCATTTT. It specifies CAWSVHIDQPQHF.

This chain links TRBV9 with TRBJ2-3; the match to TRBD1 covers 9 bases. CDR3 length: 15 amino acids. The V segment lost 2 bases and the J segment 0 bases; nucleotides outside the gene matches: 1. CDR1 and CDR2 (germline): SGDLS, YYNGEE. CDR3 sequence reads: CASSVTGGSTDTQYF. CDR3 sequence (DNA): TGTGCCAGCAGCGTGACAGGGGGGAGCACAGATACGCAGTATTTT.

The chain is built from TRBV6-5 and TRBJ1-5, with D unresolved. V was trimmed by 6 bases and J by 10 bases, leaving 19 bases between them. This CDR3 has 14 amino acids. Germline assignment: CDR1 MNHEY and CDR2 SVGAGI. CDR3 sequence: CASSDDVFEGPQHF. The CDR3 DNA sequence: TGTGCCAGCAGCGACGACGTATTTGAGGGTCCCCAGCATTTT.

The V gene is TRBV7-9, the J gene TRBJ2-5; no clear D gene. The germline CDR1 and CDR2 sequences are SEHNR and FQNEAQ (reference sequence). V was shortened by 8 bases and J by 6 bases, with 10 bases between the two germline ends. The CDR3 length is 11 residues. The CDR3 here is CASGGGQTQYF. The CDR3 region has the DNA TGTGCCAGCGGTGGCGGTCAGACCCAGTACTTC.

The chain couples TRBV29-1 to TRBJ1-4; no reliable D call. The CDR3 runs to 13 residues. V was shortened by 4 bases and J by 2 bases, with 8 bases between the two germline ends. Germline assignment: CDR1 SQVTM and CDR2 ANQGSEA. CDR3 in amino acids: CSVAWQTNEKLFF. CDR3 DNA sequence: TGCAGCGTTGCCTGGCAGACTAATGAAAAACTGTTTTTT.

The J gene is TRBJ2-1, the V gene TRBV18, with TRBD1 identical over 11 bases. The germline V gene encodes CDR1 KGHSH and CDR2 LQKENI. This CDR3 is built from 17 residues. The ends lost 2 bases at V and 3 bases at J; junction bases unmatched: 6. The CDR3 loop reads CASSPWGGTGGYNEQFF. CDR3 bases: TGTGCCAGCTCACCATGGGGAGGGACAGGGGGCTACAATGAGCAGTTCTTC. Full variable domain (remainder filled in from reference TRBV18 and TRBJ2-1): NAGVMQNPRHLVRRRGQEARLRCSPMKGHSHVYWYRQLPEEGLKFMVYLQKENIIDESGMPKERFSAEFPKEGPSILRIQQVVRGDSAAYFCASSPWGGTGGYNEQFFGPGTRLTVL.

This rearrangement joins TRBV18 to TRBJ2-5; 7 nucleotides line up with TRBD2. V lost 2 bases, J lost 0 bases, and 6 bases stayed unmatched. The CDR3 is 16 residues long. The germline V gene encodes CDR1 KGHSH and CDR2 LQKENI. The CDR3 bases are TGTGCCAGCTCACCATCGGGAGGAGGGGACCAAGAGACCCAGTACTTC. Translated: CASSPSGGGDQETQYF. Complete variable domain (other parts from reference TRBV18 and TRBJ2-5): NAGVMQNPRHLVRRRGQEARLRCSPMKGHSHVYWYRQLPEEGLKFMVYLQKENIIDESGMPKERFSAEFPKEGPSILRIQQVVRGDSAAYFCASSPSGGGDQETQYFGPGTRLLVL.

The rearrangement joins TRBV6-1 to TRBJ2-7; D is ambiguous. From germline, CDR1 is MNHNS and CDR2 SASEGT. V lost 1 base and J lost 4, with 8 bases in between. This CDR3 region has 13 residues. The DNA for the CDR3 is TGTGCCAGCAGTGAAGAGAGAGATTACGAGCAGTACTTC. It specifies CASSEERDYEQYF.

The sample holds one count of this clone. The chain combines TRBV5-1 with TRBJ2-3, with 9 bases that match TRBD2. With V trimmed by 1 base and J by 5 bases, 5 bases remained unmatched. Germline V gene lookup returns CDR1 SGHRS and CDR2 YFSETQ. CDR3 size: 15 residues. The CDR3 bases are TGCGCCAGCAGCTTGTTGCGGGGGGGAAGAGATACGCAGTATTTT. Amino acid sequence: CASSLLRGGRDTQYF.

J is TRBJ2-7 and V is TRBV6-5; 7 positions match TRBD1. This CDR3 has 16 amino acids. The germline CDR1 and CDR2 sequences are MNHEY and SVGAGI. J was trimmed by 4 bases and V by 3 bases; bases with no gene match: 12. The CDR3 sequence: CASSYGHRGRPYEQYF. The CDR3 nucleotides are TGTGCCAGCAGTTATGGCCACAGGGGCCGGCCTTACGAGCAGTACTTC.